The T cell receptor beta chain described here comes from a study of early stage breast cancer tumors (dated by TCRdb to about 2017). In the study overall: Of the roughly 15 invasive breast tumors, 12 to 13 were found to be estrogen receptor-positive, progesterone receptor-positive and HER2-negative. The average read coverage per sample was roughly 10-fold. Across all samples, roughly 2,800,000 templates representing under 1.3 million unique clonotypes were detected. Of the roughly twelve ER+/PR+/HER2- tumors, eight were classified as invasive ductal carcinomas and four as invasive lobular carcinomas.

In the case of this clone: No cognate antigen has been identified for it. Base qualities were left out, and no much larger clone turns up one base away.

The study profiled bulk TCR beta-chain repertoires in matched peripheral blood, tumor and adjacent normal breast tissue taken from approximately 15 patients with early-stage breast cancer. Before surgery, roughly 4.5-11 mL of whole blood was collected into EDTA tubes and then processed within 2 hours. Ficoll-Paque centrifugation in SepMate-50 tubes was used to isolate peripheral blood mononuclear cells. PBMCs were cryopreserved in aliquots of roughly 2 to 4.5 million cells in approximately 90% FBS with around 10% DMSO and kept in liquid nitrogen. The Qiagen AllPrep DNA/RNA Mini kit was used for genomic DNA extraction. Results the study describes overall, beyond this receptor: Compared with adjacent normal breast tissue, tumors had higher clonality and roughly 2.5-fold greater T cell density. Chain pairing and functional markers such as CD4, CD8 and FOXP3 were not captured by bulk genomic DNA sequencing of unsorted cells. The small cohort size prevented analysis by tumor subtype. Repertoires from blood and normal breast were more alike than repertoires from blood and tumor, and in 14 of 16 patients, comparing each tissue with blood separated tumor from normal. Enriched TCRB sequences shared across patients were mostly commonly generated sequences, unlikely to play an important role in the tumor microenvironment.

Every sample was amplified as two independent genomic DNA replicates, using about 0.46 ug for blood and roughly 1.6 ug for tumor or normal breast. TCRB sequencing of genomic DNA was carried out with the ImmunoSeq Intro kit according to the manufacturer's instructions. The multiplex PCR ran for 30 to 35 cycles using proprietary primers and spike-in control sequences for absolute quantification. Single-end 150-bp reads were used to sequence an 87-bp fragment covering the CDR3 and the flanking V and J genes. Each lane of an Illumina MiSeq running version 3.0 chemistry carried seven multiplexed samples, with two replicates apiece. The study's own analysis went as follows. Raw data were processed with the vendor's proprietary pipeline, and both replicates were merged into a single result per sample. A clonotype was defined as productive rearrangements that share the same V-gene family, CDR3 amino acid sequence and J-gene segment. Clonality was calculated as 1 minus the normalized Shannon entropy (Pielou evenness) of TCRB abundances. T cell density was estimated by dividing total templates by the number of input cells inferred from the DNA input amount. Total repertoire diversity and clonality were estimated with Recon using default parameters. A clonotype counted as tumor-enriched if its abundance in tumor exceeded 0.1% and was at least 32-fold higher than its abundance in normal breast. This immuneACCESS table, as held by TCRdb, lists in-frame sequences with V and J called but not all clones. Of the missing ones, under half trace to an unresolved V gene in checked studies; the others have no known cause. That table furnishes V, J and clone size, whereas the DNA furnished D and trimming. The sample table records some 70,000 clones; under 85% of these occur just once. The ten most abundant clones make up 3.5% of the sample.

The source is a person in their sixties with breast cancer. The material sequenced was blood.

The CDR3 loop reads CASSFQGAQTEAFF. The DNA sequence is as follows: TGTGCCAGCAGCTTTCAGGGGGCGCAAACTGAAGCTTTCTTT. The rearrangement combines TRBV5-8 with TRBJ1-1; a stretch of 8 junction bases matches TRBD1. Reading from cysteine to phenylalanine, the CDR3 counts 14 amino acids. This entry keeps only the CDR3 DNA: 42 bases, framed from base 1. The germline V gene gives CDR1 as SGHTS and CDR2 as YDEGEE. Trimming leaves V shorter by 2 bases and J shorter by 5 bases, with the junction holding 5 bases beyond the gene matches. Full variable domain (CDR3 extended with the reference TRBV5-8 and TRBJ1-1 proteins): EAGVTQSPTHLIKTRGQQATLRCSPISGHTSVYWYQQALGLGLQFLLWYDEGEERNRGNFPPRFSGRQFPNYSSELNVNALELEDSALYLCASSFQGAQTEAFFGQGTRLTVV.